Sequencing of this TCR beta chain was carried out in a study of tumor and adjacent non-tumor tissue in lung cancer (dated by TCRdb to about 2018). Concerning the study at large: Patients with adenocarcinoma (around eleven), squamous cell carcinoma (2) and small cell lung cancer (1) were included in the cohort. The approximately 15 patients were aged roughly 31 to 80 years, included about 10 men and 5 women, and had TNM stage I to III disease. In total, sequencing yielded over 95 million productive TCRbeta reads, which works out to an average of approximately 4.1 million reads per sample. Using bulk TCRbeta repertoires from roughly 14 lung cancer patients, the study set lung tumor tissue side by side with matched distant non-tumor lung tissue. More than 25 paired specimens, one tumor and one normal lung sample per patient, were profiled by TCRbeta CDR3 sequencing. Overall results and qualifications from the work: Only around 15 patients were included in the cohort, and the need for larger samples and more detailed clinical data was noted by the authors. Because peripheral blood was not sequenced, blood TCRbeta repertoires in the lung cancer patients of the study were not examined. Tumor tissue showed significantly greater TCR diversity (inverse Simpson) than normal lung tissue (approximately 400 vs 170, P = 0.0075, Mann-Whitney U test). The top 100 clones made up a significantly larger cumulative share of the repertoire in normal lung than in tumor tissue. Neither the sequencing platform nor unique molecular identifiers are named or mentioned anywhere in the methods. Younger patients had significantly higher TCR diversity, and higher tumor TCR diversity was associated with shorter overall and disease-free survival.

Libraries were built with multiplex PCR. The listed sequencing device is Illumina HiSeq 2500. TCRbeta libraries were built by three rounds of nested PCR using primers (Table S4), following protocols modified from ARM-PCR. Before sequencing, PCR products of 200-500 bp were cut from the gel and purified using the QIAquick gel extraction kit. The authors' pipeline ran thus. Reads were cleaned with Trimmomatic, merged with FLASH into complete CDR3 sequences, and assigned to V(D)J germline segments with MiTCR. VDJtools was used to compute clonal diversity as the inverse Simpson's index. A read counted as productive if the sequence was in-frame and lacked a premature stop codon. The public reads were quality trimmed at Q25 with fastp and then assembled into clones with MiXCR by TCRdb, keeping productive beta chains. Entries are consolidated by CDR3 protein sequence, retaining the most common genes and DNA. It is TCRdb's table, rather than the study itself, that gives the V and J calls and clone size. Recorded for this sample are over 40,000 distinct CDR3 sequences; 74% of them occurred a single time. Jointly, the top ten make up around a quarter of the sample.

RNA was isolated from bulk unsorted tissue, and RNA quality was assessed with a NanoDrop ND-1000 and an Agilent 2100. For the normal lung samples, distant non-tumor tissue was collected more than 3 cm away from the tumor edge. Donors were newly diagnosed lung cancer patients admitted for thoracic surgery in China between August and November 2014, without prior chemotherapy. Patients who had received previous radiotherapy or chemotherapy, or who had another concurrent cancer, were excluded from the study. Surgical tissue pieces of about 1-2.3 cm3 were preserved in RNAlater solution and were kept at -80 degrees C until use. As for this clonotype: Its antigen remains undetermined. The junction and the germline gene differ at one end; a read error may be behind it.

The cysteine opens and the phenylalanine closes a CDR3 of 15 amino acids. Only the CDR3 part of the read is kept: 45 bases, read in frame from the first base. Based on the germline V gene, the CDR1 and CDR2 sequences are MGHRA and YSYEKL. In this chain, TRBV4-1 is recombined with TRBJ2-5; the D gene remains uncertain. The sequence derives from a woman aged 55 to 70 with non-small cell lung cancer. The sample was distant non-tumor lung tissue. In nucleotide form, the sequence is TGCGCCAGCAGTCAAGATGTGGAGCCCCAAGAGACCCAATACTTC. Its protein is CASSQDVEPQETQYF.